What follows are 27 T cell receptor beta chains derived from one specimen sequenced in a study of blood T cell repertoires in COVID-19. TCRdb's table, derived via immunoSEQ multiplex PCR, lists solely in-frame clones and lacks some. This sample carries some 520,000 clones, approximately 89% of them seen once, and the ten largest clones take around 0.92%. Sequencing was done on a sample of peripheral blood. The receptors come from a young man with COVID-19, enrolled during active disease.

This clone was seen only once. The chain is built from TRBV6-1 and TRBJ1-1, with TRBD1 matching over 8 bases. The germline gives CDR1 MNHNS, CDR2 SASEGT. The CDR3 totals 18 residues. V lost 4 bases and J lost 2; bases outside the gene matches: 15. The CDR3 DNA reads TGTGCCAGCAGTGTTACGATTAACCCGGGACAGGCAAACACTGAAGCTTTCTTT. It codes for CASSVTINPGQANTEAFF.

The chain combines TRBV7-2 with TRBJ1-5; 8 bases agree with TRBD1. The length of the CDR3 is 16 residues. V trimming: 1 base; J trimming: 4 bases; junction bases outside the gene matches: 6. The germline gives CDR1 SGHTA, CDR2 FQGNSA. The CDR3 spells CASSLGDHRGNQPQHF. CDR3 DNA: TGTGCCAGCAGCTTAGGGGACCACAGGGGGAATCAGCCCCAGCATTTT.

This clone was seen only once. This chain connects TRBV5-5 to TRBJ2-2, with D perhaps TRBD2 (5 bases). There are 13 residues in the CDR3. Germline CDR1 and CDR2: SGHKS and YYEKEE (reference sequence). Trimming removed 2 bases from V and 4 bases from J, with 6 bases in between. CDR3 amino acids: CASSFGLTGELFF. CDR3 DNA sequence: TGTGCCAGCAGCTTCGGACTCACCGGGGAGCTGTTTTTT.

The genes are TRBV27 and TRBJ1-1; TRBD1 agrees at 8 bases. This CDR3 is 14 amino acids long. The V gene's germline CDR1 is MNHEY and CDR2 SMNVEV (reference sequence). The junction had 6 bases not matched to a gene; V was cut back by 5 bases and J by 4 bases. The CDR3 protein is CASSPGGRGTEAFF. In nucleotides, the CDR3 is TGTGCCAGCAGTCCAGGGGGCAGGGGCACTGAAGCTTTCTTT.

CDR3 nucleotide sequence: TGTGCCAGCAGCTTAGCGGCAGGGCCCAATCAGCCCCAGCATTTT. It codes for CASSLAAGPNQPQHF. The V call is TRBV7-9, the J call TRBJ1-5; D perhaps matches TRBD1 (5 bases). V was pared by 0 bases and J by 3 bases, with 9 bases between. The CDR3 extends over 15 amino acids. In germline, CDR1 is SEHNR, CDR2 FQNEAQ (reference sequence).

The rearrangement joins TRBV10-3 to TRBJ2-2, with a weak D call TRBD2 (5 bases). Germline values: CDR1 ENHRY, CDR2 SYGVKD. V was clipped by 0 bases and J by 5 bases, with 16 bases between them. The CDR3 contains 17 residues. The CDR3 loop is CAISESRFKRETGELFF. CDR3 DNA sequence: TGTGCCATCAGTGAGTCGAGGTTTAAACGGGAAACCGGGGAGCTGTTTTTT.

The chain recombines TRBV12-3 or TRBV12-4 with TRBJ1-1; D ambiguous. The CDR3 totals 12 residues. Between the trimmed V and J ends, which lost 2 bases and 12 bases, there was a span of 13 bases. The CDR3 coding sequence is TGTGCCAGCAGTTTACGGGTAGGATCGACTTTCTTT. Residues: CASSLRVGSTFF.

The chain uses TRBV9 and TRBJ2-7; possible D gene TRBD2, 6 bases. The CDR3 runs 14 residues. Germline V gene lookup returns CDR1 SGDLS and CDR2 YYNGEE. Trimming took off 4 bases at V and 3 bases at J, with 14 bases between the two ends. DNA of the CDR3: TGTGCCAGCAGCCCTAGCGAACACCTCTACGAGCAGTACTTC. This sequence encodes CASSPSEHLYEQYF.

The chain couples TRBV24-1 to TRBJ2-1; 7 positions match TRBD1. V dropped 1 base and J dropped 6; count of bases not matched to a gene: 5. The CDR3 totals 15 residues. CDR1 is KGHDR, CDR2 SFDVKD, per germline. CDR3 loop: CATSDFTTGSNEQFF. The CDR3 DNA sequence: TGTGCCACCAGTGATTTTACGACAGGGAGCAATGAGCAGTTCTTC.

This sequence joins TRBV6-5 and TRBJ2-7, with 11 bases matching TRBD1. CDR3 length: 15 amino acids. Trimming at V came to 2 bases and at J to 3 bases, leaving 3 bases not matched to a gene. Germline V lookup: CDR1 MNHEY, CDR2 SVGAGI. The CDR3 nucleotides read TGTGCCAGCAGTTACCGGGACAGGGGGGGCTACGAGCAGTACTTC. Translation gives CASSYRDRGGYEQYF.

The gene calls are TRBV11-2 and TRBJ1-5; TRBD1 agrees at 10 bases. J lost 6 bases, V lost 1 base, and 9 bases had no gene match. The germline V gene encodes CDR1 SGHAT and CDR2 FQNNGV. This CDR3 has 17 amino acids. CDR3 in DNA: TGTGCCAGCAGCTTAGGACAGGGGGCGATTTCTTCTCAGCCCCAGCATTTT. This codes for CASSLGQGAISSQPQHF.

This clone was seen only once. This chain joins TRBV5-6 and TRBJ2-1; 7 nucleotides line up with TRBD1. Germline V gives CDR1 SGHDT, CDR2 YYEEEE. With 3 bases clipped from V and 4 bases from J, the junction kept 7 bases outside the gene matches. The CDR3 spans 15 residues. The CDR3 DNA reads TGTGCCAGCAGCTCGTTACAGGGGCCGTACAATGAGCAGTTCTTC. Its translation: CASSSLQGPYNEQFF.

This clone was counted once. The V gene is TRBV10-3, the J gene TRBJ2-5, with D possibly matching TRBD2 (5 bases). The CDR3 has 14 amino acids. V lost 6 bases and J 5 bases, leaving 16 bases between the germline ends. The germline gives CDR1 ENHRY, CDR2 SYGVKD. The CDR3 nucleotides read TGTGCCATCAGCGAACAGATCAGAGGGGAGACCCAGTACTTC. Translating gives CAISEQIRGETQYF.

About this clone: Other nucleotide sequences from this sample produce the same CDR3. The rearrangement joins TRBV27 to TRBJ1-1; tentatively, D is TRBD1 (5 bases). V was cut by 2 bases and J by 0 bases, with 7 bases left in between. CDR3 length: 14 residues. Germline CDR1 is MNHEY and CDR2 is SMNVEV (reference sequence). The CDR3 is CASSLGGMNTEAFF. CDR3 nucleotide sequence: TGTGCCAGCAGTTTAGGGGGGATGAACACTGAAGCTTTCTTT.

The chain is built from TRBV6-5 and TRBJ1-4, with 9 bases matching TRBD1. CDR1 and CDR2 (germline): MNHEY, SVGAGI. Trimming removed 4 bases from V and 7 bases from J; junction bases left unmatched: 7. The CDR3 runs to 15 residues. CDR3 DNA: TGTGCCAGCAGTTTAACCGGGACAGGGAGTGAAAAACTGTTTTTT. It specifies CASSLTGTGSEKLFF.

The CDR3 bases are TGTGCCAGCTCATGGGGACAGGCCGCCCCTGGGGCCAACGTCCTGACTTTC. It encodes CASSWGQAAPGANVLTF. The rearrangement joins TRBV18 to TRBJ2-6; TRBD1 agrees at 8 bases. Per germline, CDR1 KGHSH and CDR2 LQKENI. J gave up 2 bases and V 5 bases, and 8 bases lay outside the gene matches. The CDR3 is made up of 17 amino acids.

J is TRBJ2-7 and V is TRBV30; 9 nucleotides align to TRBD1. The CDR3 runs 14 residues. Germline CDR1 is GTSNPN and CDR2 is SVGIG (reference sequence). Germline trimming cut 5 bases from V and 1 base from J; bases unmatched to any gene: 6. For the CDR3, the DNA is TGTGCCTGGCACAGGGGGCTCGGGTCCTACGAGCAGTACTTC. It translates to CAWHRGLGSYEQYF.

The CDR3 nucleotides read TGTGCCAGCAGTTCGCGGGGCCTGTACGAGCAGTACTTC. It encodes CASSSRGLYEQYF. This chain connects TRBV27 to TRBJ2-7, with TRBD2 as a possible D gene (6 bases). Per the germline V gene, CDR1 is MNHEY and CDR2 is SMNVEV (reference sequence). The CDR3 is made up of 13 amino acids. The V and J ends lost 4 bases and 4 bases respectively, with 11 bases between them.

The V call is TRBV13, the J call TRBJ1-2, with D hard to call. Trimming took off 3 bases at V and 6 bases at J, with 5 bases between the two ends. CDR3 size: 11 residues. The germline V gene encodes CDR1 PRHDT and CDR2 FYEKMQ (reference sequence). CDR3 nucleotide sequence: TGTGCCAGCAGCTTTACAGATGGCTACACCTTC. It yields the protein CASSFTDGYTF.

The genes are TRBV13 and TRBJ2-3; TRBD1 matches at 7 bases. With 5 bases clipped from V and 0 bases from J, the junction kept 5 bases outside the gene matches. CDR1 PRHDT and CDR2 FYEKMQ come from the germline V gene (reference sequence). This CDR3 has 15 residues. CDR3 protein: CASSPLGGSTDTQYF. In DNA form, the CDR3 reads TGTGCCAGCAGCCCATTAGGGGGCAGCACAGATACGCAGTATTTT. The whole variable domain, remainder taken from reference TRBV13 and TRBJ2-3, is AAGVIQSPRHLIKEKRETATLKCYPIPRHDTVYWYQQGPGQDPQFLISFYEKMQSDKGSIPDRFSAQQFSDYHSELNMSSLELGDSALYFCASSPLGGSTDTQYFGPGTRLTVL.

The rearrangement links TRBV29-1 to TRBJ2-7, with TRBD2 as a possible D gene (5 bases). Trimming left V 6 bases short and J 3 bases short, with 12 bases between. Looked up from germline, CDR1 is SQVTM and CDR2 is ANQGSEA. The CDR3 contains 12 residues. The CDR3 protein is CSVKGSDYEQYF. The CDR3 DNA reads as TGCAGCGTGAAAGGGAGCGACTACGAGCAGTACTTC.

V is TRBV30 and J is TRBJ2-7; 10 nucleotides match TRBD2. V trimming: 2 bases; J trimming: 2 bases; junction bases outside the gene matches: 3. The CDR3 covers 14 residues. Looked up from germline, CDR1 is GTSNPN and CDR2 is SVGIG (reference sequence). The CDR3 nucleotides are TGTGCCTGGAGTCGGACTAGCGGAACCTACGAGCAGTACTTC. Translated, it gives CAWSRTSGTYEQYF.

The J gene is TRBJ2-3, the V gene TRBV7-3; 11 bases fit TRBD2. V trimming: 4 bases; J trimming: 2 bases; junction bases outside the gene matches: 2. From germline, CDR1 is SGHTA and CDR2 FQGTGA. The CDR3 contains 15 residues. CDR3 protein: CASSSGLAATDTQYF. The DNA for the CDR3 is TGTGCCAGCAGCTCGGGACTAGCGGCCACAGATACGCAGTATTTT.

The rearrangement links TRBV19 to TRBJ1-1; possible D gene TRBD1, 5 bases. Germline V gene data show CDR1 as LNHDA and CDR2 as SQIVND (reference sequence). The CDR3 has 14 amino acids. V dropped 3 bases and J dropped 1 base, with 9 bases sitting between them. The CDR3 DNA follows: TGTGCCAGTAGTATGATCACAGGGAACACTGAAGCTTTCTTT. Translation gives CASSMITGNTEAFF. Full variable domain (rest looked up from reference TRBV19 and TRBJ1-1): DGGITQSPKYLFRKEGQNVTLSCEQNLNHDAMYWYRQDPGQGLRLIYYSQIVNDFQKGDIAEGYSVSREKKESFPLTVTSAQKNPTAFYLCASSMITGNTEAFFGQGTRLTVV.

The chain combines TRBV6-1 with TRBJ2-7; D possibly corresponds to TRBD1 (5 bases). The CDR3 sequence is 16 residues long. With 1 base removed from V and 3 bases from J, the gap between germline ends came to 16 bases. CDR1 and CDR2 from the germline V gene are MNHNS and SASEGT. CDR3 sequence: CASSEDESAGFYEQYF. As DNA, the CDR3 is TGTGCCAGCAGTGAAGATGAAAGTGCAGGGTTCTACGAGCAGTACTTC.

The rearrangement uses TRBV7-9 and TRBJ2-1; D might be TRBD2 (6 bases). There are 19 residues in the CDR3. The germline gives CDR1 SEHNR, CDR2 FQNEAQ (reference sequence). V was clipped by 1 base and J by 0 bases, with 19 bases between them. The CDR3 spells CASSLVPSGLMYSYNEQFF. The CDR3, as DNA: TGTGCCAGCAGCTTAGTTCCCAGCGGGCTTATGTACTCCTACAATGAGCAGTTCTTC.

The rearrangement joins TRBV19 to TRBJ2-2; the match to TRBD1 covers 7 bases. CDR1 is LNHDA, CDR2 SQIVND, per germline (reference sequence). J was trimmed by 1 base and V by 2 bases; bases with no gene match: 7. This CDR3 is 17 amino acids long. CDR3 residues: CASSIFGTALNTGELFF. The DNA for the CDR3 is TGTGCCAGTAGTATATTCGGGACAGCTTTGAACACCGGGGAGCTGTTTTTT.